This TCR beta chain was recorded in a study of identical twins. V lost 4 bases and J lost 0; bases outside the gene matches: 5. This CDR3 has 18 residues. CDR1 and CDR2 from the germline V gene are LGHNA and YNFKEQ. TCRdb passed the 5' RACE reads through MiXCR, listing each CDR3 protein once. The table lists 350,000 to 400,000 distinct CDR3 sequences, approximately 9.1% of them singletons, with approximately 9.3% in the top ten. The chain couples TRBV4-2 to TRBJ2-3; 15 positions match TRBD2. The receptor was isolated from a woman between 50 and 59 years old in good health. The sequenced sample was naive T cells sorted from blood. CDR3 protein: CASSPGLAGGPSTDTQYF. In nucleotides, the CDR3 is TGTGCCAGCAGCCCCGGACTAGCGGGAGGGCCGAGCACAGATACGCAGTATTTT.